This is a list of T cell receptor beta chains from one sample in a study of blood T cells in healthy people across ages. Each CDR3 protein is one row after TCRdb ran MiXCR on the 5' RACE reads. The sample holds approximately 1.5 million distinct CDR3 sequences; roughly 30% are singletons and the top ten take roughly 12%. Sequenced input: blood. These receptors were taken from a woman aged 30 to 39 in good health. CDR3s include the opening cysteine and the closing phenylalanine or tryptophan.

V gene | CDR3 protein
TRBV4-1 | CASSQERGLRDTGLEKYGYTF
TRBV7-2 | CASSPDRRSSYEQYF
TRBV27 | CASSSLGSRYEQYF
TRBV3-1 | CASSPFSTRFSSGANVLTF
TRBV3-1 | CASSQDEGAGGYTF
TRBV7-9 | CASSSPQGISTEAFF
TRBV5-6 | CASSLDRVPYGYTF
TRBV18 | CASSSRGDYDYTF
TRBV20-1 | CSAFRQSSYEQYF
TRBV5-6 | CASSMDRAGDQYF
TRBV2 | CASSDDREGGDTQYF
TRBV11-3 | CASSLGLAGGRGTDTQYF
TRBV7-9 | CASSSETSSSYTF
TRBV2 | CASSEDTGTTVEQYF
TRBV5-1 | CASGSGTSAHEQYF
TRBV7-8 | CASSLWRADSYNEQFF
TRBV20-1 | CSARDLDGSRHNEQFF